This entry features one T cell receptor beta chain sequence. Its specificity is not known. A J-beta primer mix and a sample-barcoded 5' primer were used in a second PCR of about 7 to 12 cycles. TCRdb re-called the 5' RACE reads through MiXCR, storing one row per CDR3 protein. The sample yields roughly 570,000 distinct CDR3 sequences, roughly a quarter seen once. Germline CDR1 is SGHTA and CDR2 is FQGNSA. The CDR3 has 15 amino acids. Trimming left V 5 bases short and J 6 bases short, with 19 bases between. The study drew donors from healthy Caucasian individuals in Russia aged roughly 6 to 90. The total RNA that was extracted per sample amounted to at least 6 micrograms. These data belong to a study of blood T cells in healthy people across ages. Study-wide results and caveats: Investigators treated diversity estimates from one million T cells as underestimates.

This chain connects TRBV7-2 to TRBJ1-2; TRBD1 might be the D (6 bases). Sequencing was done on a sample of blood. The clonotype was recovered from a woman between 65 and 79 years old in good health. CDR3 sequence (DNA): TGTGCCAGCAGCGACTCCACGGGGGCGCGAAATGGCTACACCTTC. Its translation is CASSDSTGARNGYTF.